The rows below give T cell receptor beta chains drawn from one sample of a study of identifying expanded T cells in peripheral blood. Sequenced by immunoSEQ multiplex PCR; TCRdb stores in-frame clones only, minus some. The profile shows over 70,000 clones, 88% of them singletons. The sample was blood. These receptors all come from a person aged 18 to 70 in good health. Each CDR3 is given with its conserved first and last residue. A D gene is named only where the DNA matches it firmly.

v_gene,j_gene,d_gene,CDR3aa
TRBV7-2,TRBJ2-3,TRBD2,CASSLNPAGPTDTQYF
TRBV4-3,TRBJ2-1,TRBD1,CASSPGTGGNEQFF
TRBV7-9,TRBJ1-2,-,CASSPAGRAYGYTF
TRBV28,TRBJ2-5,TRBD1,CAIQGFQETQYF
TRBV4-3,TRBJ2-2,-,CASSQDYGRSGRLFF
TRBV12-5,TRBJ1-1,TRBD1,CASGPAGGGVDTEAFF
TRBV28,TRBJ2-7,-,CASSSLPFYEQYF
TRBV28,TRBJ1-6,-,CASSLPVTNNSPLHF
TRBV13,TRBJ2-7,-,CASSLNRNKQYF
TRBV5-1,TRBJ2-2,-,CASSLVAGANTGELFF
TRBV20-1,TRBJ2-7,-,CSANAGYEQYF
TRBV18,TRBJ2-1,-,CASSPLPTVTREQFF
TRBV7-2,TRBJ1-5,-,CASSILLDQPQHF
TRBV4-3,TRBJ1-6,TRBD1,CASSQDERRGQVGSPLHF
TRBV28,TRBJ1-1,-,CASSPPLDTEAFF
TRBV18,TRBJ2-7,-,CASSSPGWSSYEQYF
TRBV5-4,TRBJ2-1,-,CASSGPRDRRFF
TRBV19,TRBJ1-4,TRBD1,CASRGTGLGRNEKLFF
TRBV18,TRBJ2-5,-,CASSSLKETQYF
TRBV27,TRBJ2-2,TRBD1,CASSLGTGGELFF
TRBV9,TRBJ2-5,-,CASSEGGQRRGTQYF
TRBV7-2,TRBJ2-7,-,CASSLGPLGGVNEQYF
TRBV7-8,TRBJ2-7,-,CASSAQISYEQYF
TRBV27,TRBJ1-6,-,CASSNRILGVSPLHF